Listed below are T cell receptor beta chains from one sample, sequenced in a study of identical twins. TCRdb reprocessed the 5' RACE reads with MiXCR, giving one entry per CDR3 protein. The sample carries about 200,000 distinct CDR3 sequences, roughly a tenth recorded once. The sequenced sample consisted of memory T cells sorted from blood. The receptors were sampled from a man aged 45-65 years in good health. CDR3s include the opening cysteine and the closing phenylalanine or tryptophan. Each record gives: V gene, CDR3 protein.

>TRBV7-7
CASSPNTGATGELFF
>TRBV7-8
CASSLLAGVGFETQYF
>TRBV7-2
CASSRRGTYNEQFF
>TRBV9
CASSVVQGDTQYF
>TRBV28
CASLPGGLAGNTIYF
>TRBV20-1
CSARGWRGRNSNQPQHF
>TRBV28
CASGREDEQYF
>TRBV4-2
CASSHLQGSTEAFF
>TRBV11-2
CASSSSLAYEQYF
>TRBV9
CASSVGGNEQYF
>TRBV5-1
CASSSTPGQRNNSPLHF
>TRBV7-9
CASSSVYNEQFF